The entry below gives a single TCR beta chain sequence along with its context. Its specificity is not known. Germline is not matched at one junction end, which may reflect a read error. With 10%, 30% or 50% of RNA, about 19,000 to 1,100,000 naive CD8 T cells were sequenced. Naive CD8 T cells were picked out by sorting for CD8+CD4-CCR7+CD45RA+. TCRdb re-derived calls from the PCR reads in MiXCR, one entry per CDR3 protein. The sample includes roughly 50,000 distinct CDR3 sequences, approximately 25% seen only once; the top ten take about 2%. The CDR3 is made up of 14 amino acids. CDR1 and CDR2 (germline): LGHNA, YSLEER. The sample belongs to a study of molecular identifiers for immune sequencing clone quantification. Study results and limitations: Barcode-sharing identical TCR molecules could underestimate highly expanded clone sizes.

The receptor was derived from a human donor in good health. Some libraries in this study had Jurkat cell RNA spiked in. The chain links TRBV4-3 to TRBJ2-7, with D perhaps TRBD2 (6 bases). The sequencing sample was made of naive CD8+ T cells from blood, with Jurkat cell RNA spiked in. Subset defined: FACS-sorted CD8+CD4-CCR7+CD45RA+ naive T cells. CDR3 DNA sequence: TGCGCCAGCAGCCAAGTAACTAGCTCCTACGAGCGGTACTTC. Translation: CASSQVTSSYERYF.